The 2 T cell receptor beta chains below all came from one sample that was sequenced in a study of cytomegalovirus exposure and HLA in healthy donors. Researchers ran the PCR with 60 Vbeta and 13 Jbeta primers. TCRdb's copy holds only in-frame clones and misses some; the assay was immunoSEQ multiplex PCR. Of about 140,000 clones listed, 65% to 70% are singletons. Sequencing input: PBMCs. The receptor source for this set is a human donor in good health.

The genes are TRBV19 and TRBJ1-5; a possible D gene is TRBD1 (5 bases). Trimming removed 1 base at V and 0 bases at J, with 7 bases between. Germline CDR1 LNHDA, CDR2 SQIVND (reference sequence). The CDR3 runs 15 residues. The DNA for the CDR3 is TGTGCCAGTAGTATAGGGACACTTAGCAATCAGCCCCAGCATTTT. As protein: CASSIGTLSNQPQHF.

This chain joins TRBV2 and TRBJ2-1, with 10 bases matching TRBD2. V shed 5 bases, J shed 6 bases, and the junction held 4 bases outside the gene matches. Germline lookup yields CDR1 SNHLY and CDR2 FYNNEI. The CDR3 is made up of 14 amino acids. Here the CDR3 reads CASSLLAGPNEQFF. CDR3 DNA sequence: TGTGCCAGCAGTTTACTAGCGGGGCCCAATGAGCAGTTCTTC.